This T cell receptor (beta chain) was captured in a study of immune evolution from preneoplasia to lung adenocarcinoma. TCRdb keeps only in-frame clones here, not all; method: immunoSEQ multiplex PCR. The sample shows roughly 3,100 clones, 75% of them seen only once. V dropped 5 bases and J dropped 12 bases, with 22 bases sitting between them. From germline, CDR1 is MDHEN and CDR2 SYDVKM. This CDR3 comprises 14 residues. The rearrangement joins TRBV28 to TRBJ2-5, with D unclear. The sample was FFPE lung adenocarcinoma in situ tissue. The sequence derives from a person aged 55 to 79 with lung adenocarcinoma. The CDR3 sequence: CASSHLSPWDDKYF. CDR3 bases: TGTGCCAGCAGTCATCTGTCCCCTTGGGATGATAAGTACTTC.